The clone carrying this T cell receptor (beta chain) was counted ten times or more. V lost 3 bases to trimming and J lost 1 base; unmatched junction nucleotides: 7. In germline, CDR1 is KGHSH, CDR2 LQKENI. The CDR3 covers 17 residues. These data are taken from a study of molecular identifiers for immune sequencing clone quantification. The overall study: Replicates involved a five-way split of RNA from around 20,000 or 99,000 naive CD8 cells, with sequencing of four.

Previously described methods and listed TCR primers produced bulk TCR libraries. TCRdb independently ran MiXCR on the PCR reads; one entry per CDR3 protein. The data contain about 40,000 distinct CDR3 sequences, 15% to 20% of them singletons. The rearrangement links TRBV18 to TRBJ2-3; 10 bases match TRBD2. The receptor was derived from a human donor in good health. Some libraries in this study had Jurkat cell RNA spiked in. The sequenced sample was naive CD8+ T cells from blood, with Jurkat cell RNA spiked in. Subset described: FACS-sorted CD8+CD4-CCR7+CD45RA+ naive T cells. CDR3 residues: CASSPELAGRRTDTQYF. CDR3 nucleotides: TGTGCCAGCTCACCCGAACTAGCGGGGAGGCGCACAGATACGCAGTATTTT.